This TCR beta chain was sequenced in a study of shared clonotypes between healthy human individuals. Findings of the study overall: There were few donors, and this limited the genetic and exposure-history diversity represented.

Each PCR replicate from the sorted subsets contained around 0.2 ug DNA, which is about 30,000 T cell genomes. The method was immunoSEQ multiplex PCR; TCRdb's version includes in-frame clones alone and lacks a portion of them. The table shows roughly 2.1 million clones, with about 93% occurring only once. CD8 cells regarded as naive lacked CD45RO, were positively chosen for CCR7, and omitted terminally differentiated effector memory CD45RA+ cells. This CDR3 has 14 residues. Trimming removed 0 bases from V and 3 bases from J, with 10 bases in between. CDR1 and CDR2 from the germline V gene are SGHRS and YFSETQ. Points on this clone: Its specificity is not known.

Specimen: naive CD8+ T cells from PBMCs. This receptor was identified in a man younger than 35 in good health. Some clones in this sample may be carry-over from other donors' samples. The chain employs TRBV5-1 and TRBJ2-7; D is perhaps TRBD1 (5 bases). Here the CDR3 DNA reads TGCGCCAGCAGCTTGGTTGGACACAGCTACGAGCAGTACTTC. This codes for CASSLVGHSYEQYF.